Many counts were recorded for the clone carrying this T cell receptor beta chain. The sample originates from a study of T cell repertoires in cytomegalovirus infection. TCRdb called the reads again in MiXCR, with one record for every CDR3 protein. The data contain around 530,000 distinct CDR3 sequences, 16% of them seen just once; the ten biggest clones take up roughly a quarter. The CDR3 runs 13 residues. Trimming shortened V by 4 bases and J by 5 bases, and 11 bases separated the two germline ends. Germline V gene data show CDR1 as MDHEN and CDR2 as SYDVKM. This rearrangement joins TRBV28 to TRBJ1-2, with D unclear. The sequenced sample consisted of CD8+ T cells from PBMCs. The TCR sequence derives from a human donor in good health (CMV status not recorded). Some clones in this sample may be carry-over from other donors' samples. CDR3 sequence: CASSWAEGYGYTF. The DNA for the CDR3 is TGTGCCAGCAGTTGGGCAGAAGGGTATGGCTACACCTTC.